A single sample is the source of the 27 T cell receptor beta chains below, sequenced in a study of T cell responses to AZD1222 COVID-19 vaccine. Produced via immunoSEQ multiplex PCR; TCRdb's table is partial and in-frame only. The data contain fewer than 300,000 clones, approximately 95% of them singletons. The material was peripheral blood, obtained on day 0 of AZD1222 vaccination. These receptors originate from an adult in good health.

The chain joins TRBV2 to TRBJ2-1, with 10 positions matching TRBD2. The CDR3 spans 13 residues. The germline CDR1 and CDR2 sequences are SNHLY and FYNNEI. The V segment lost 10 bases and the J segment 6 bases; nucleotides outside the gene matches: 6. The CDR3 DNA follows: TGTGCCACCCGGACTAGCGGTGGCAATGAGCAGTTCTTC. This codes for CATRTSGGNEQFF.

V gene TRBV28 combines with J gene TRBJ1-5, with 7 bases fitting TRBD1. The CDR3 is 15 amino acids. Germline V gene sequence: CDR1 MDHEN, CDR2 SYDVKM. Trimming removed 5 bases from V and 9 bases from J; junction bases left unmatched: 13. The CDR3, as DNA: TGTGCCAGCAGTCCCTCTCCGGGACAGACGTGGCCCCAGCATTTT. It is translated as CASSPSPGQTWPQHF.

The gene calls are TRBV9 and TRBJ1-1; D unresolved. Per germline, CDR1 SGDLS and CDR2 YYNGEE. CDR3 size: 15 residues. V shed 0 bases and J shed 1 base, with 10 bases lying between them. Here the CDR3 DNA reads TGTGCCAGCAGCGTAGGGCCCCCTCCGAACACTGAAGCTTTCTTT. Its protein is CASSVGPPPNTEAFF.

V is TRBV19 and J is TRBJ1-5; D remains unclear. Germline values: CDR1 LNHDA, CDR2 SQIVND (reference sequence). This CDR3 region has 13 residues. V was clipped by 6 bases and J by 3 bases, with 9 bases between them. The chain's CDR3 is CASSTTSNQPQHF. CDR3 coding DNA: TGTGCCAGTAGCACGACCTCCAATCAGCCCCAGCATTTT. Variable domain in full (rest from reference TRBV19 and TRBJ1-5): DGGITQSPKYLFRKEGQNVTLSCEQNLNHDAMYWYRQDPGQGLRLIYYSQIVNDFQKGDIAEGYSVSREKKESFPLTVTSAQKNPTAFYLCASSTTSNQPQHFGDGTRLSIL.

The chain couples TRBV11-3 to TRBJ1-1, with D maybe TRBD1 (6 bases). Germline CDR1 is SGHNT and CDR2 is YENEEA. The CDR3 contains 13 residues. With 3 bases removed from V and 1 base from J, the gap between germline ends came to 6 bases. DNA for the CDR3: TGTGCCAGCAGCTTCAGGGGGAACACTGAAGCTTTCTTT. This gives the protein CASSFRGNTEAFF.

The genes are TRBV30 and TRBJ2-1; unclear D gene. V shed 3 bases and J shed 7 bases, with 22 bases lying between them. The CDR3 is made up of 16 amino acids. Germline V gene sequence: CDR1 GTSNPN, CDR2 SVGIG (reference sequence). The CDR3 reads CAWRSPKGFLMNEQFF. The DNA for the CDR3 is TGTGCCTGGAGAAGCCCGAAAGGCTTCCTTATGAATGAGCAGTTCTTC.

V gene TRBV28 combines with J gene TRBJ2-7, with D perhaps matching TRBD1 or TRBD2 (6 bases each). The CDR3 spans 15 residues. Germline V gives CDR1 MDHEN, CDR2 SYDVKM. V was clipped by 7 bases and J by 2 bases, with 18 bases between them. The CDR3, as DNA: TGTGCCAGCAACCCAGGAGGGGGGCCGACCTACGAGCAGTACTTC. As protein: CASNPGGGPTYEQYF.

The chain employs TRBV6-6 and TRBJ1-1; D unresolved. Germline-derived CDR1 and CDR2 are MNHNY and SVGAGI (reference sequence). The CDR3 consists of 13 residues. V shed 5 bases and J shed 3 bases, with 10 bases lying between them. CDR3 residues: CASSAQVYTEAFF. Here the CDR3 DNA reads TGTGCCAGCAGTGCCCAGGTTTACACTGAAGCTTTCTTT.

The CDR3 region is CASTGWGEETQYF. In DNA, the CDR3 is TGTGCCAGCACCGGGTGGGGGGAAGAGACCCAGTACTTC. J is TRBJ2-5 and V is TRBV11-2; tentative D call: TRBD2 (6 bases). The V end was cut by 7 bases, the J end by 3 bases, with 12 bases between. Germline lookup yields CDR1 SGHAT and CDR2 FQNNGV. CDR3 length: 13 amino acids.

The chain uses TRBV20-1 and TRBJ1-2; the match to TRBD1 covers 8 bases. This CDR3 spans 16 amino acids. Germline V lookup: CDR1 DFQATT, CDR2 SNEGSKA (reference sequence). Trimming at V came to 3 bases and at J to 1 base, leaving 10 bases not matched to a gene. This CDR3 reads CSASGAGGLGNYGYTF. In nucleotides, the CDR3 is TGCAGTGCTAGTGGGGCAGGGGGCCTAGGTAACTATGGCTACACCTTC.

This chain joins TRBV5-5 and TRBJ1-1, with D possibly being TRBD1 (5 bases). Per the germline V gene, CDR1 is SGHKS and CDR2 is YYEKEE (reference sequence). The CDR3 spans 15 residues. Trimming pared 4 bases from V and 4 bases from J, leaving 17 bases between. The CDR3, as DNA: TGTGCCAGCAGCCCCACGGGCCTTAGGGGCACTGAAGCTTTCTTT. Translating gives CASSPTGLRGTEAFF.

The chain uses TRBV7-2 and TRBJ2-7, with D possibly TRBD1 on 6 matching bases. This CDR3 is 14 amino acids long. V was trimmed by 3 bases and J by 7 bases, leaving 16 bases between them. Germline assignment: CDR1 SGHTA and CDR2 FQGNSA. Written as DNA, the CDR3 is TGTGCCAGCAGCTTCGCCGGGGACATCTGGGAGCAGTACTTC. Its protein is CASSFAGDIWEQYF.

The genes are TRBV19 and TRBJ1-1; 7 positions match TRBD1. V gave up 4 bases and J gave up 4 bases; unmatched junction bases: 3. The CDR3 is made up of 13 amino acids. CDR1 and CDR2 (germline): LNHDA, SQIVND (reference sequence). The CDR3 coding sequence is TGTGCCAGTAGTAAGAGGGGGCTCACTGAAGCTTTCTTT. Its translation is CASSKRGLTEAFF.

Notes on this clone: Distinct nucleotide sequences in the sample also encode this CDR3. The chain has TRBV27 and TRBJ2-1; weak D call: TRBD1 (6 bases). This CDR3 has 12 residues. The germline CDR1 and CDR2 sequences are MNHEY and SMNVEV (reference sequence). V gave up 4 bases and J gave up 7 bases, with 8 bases separating them. The CDR3: CASSSRGNEQFF. In nucleotides, the CDR3 is TGTGCCAGCAGTTCAAGGGGGAATGAGCAGTTCTTC.

This clone was seen just once. The V and J genes are TRBV7-7 and TRBJ2-5, with 9 bases fitting TRBD1. The V gene's germline CDR1 is SSHAT and CDR2 FNYEAQ (reference sequence). Trimming removed 5 bases from V and 2 bases from J; junction bases left unmatched: 6. This CDR3 is built from 15 residues. DNA of the CDR3: TGTGCCAGCAGCGCTGGGACAGGGAGGCAAGAGACCCAGTACTTC. This sequence encodes CASSAGTGRQETQYF.

The chain joins TRBV10-2 to TRBJ2-2, with D perhaps given as TRBD1 or TRBD2 (6 bases each). V lost 2 bases and J 3 bases, leaving 7 bases between the germline ends. Germline loops: CDR1 WSHSY, CDR2 SAAADI. The CDR3 sequence is 14 residues long. The CDR3 DNA is TGCGCCAGCAGTGAGGGGGGGCACACCGGGGAGCTGTTTTTT. It codes for CASSEGGHTGELFF.

V gene TRBV7-9 combines with J gene TRBJ2-3; 9 nucleotides agree with TRBD1. Germline assignment: CDR1 SEHNR and CDR2 FQNEAQ (reference sequence). This CDR3 comprises 14 residues. The ends lost 3 bases at V and 6 bases at J; junction bases unmatched: 4. The CDR3 region is CASSLDRGEDTQYF. The CDR3 DNA follows: TGTGCCAGCAGCTTGGACAGGGGAGAGGATACGCAGTATTTT.

The J gene is TRBJ2-1, the V gene TRBV5-1; 10 bases are a match to TRBD2. Germline V CDR1 and CDR2: SGHRS, YFSETQ. The CDR3 is 14 amino acids. V lost 2 bases, J lost 5 bases, and 1 base stayed unmatched. CDR3 sequence reads: CASSLLAGHNEQFF. CDR3 in DNA: TGCGCCAGCAGCTTACTAGCGGGGCACAATGAGCAGTTCTTC.

The chain couples TRBV19 to TRBJ2-5; possible D gene TRBD1, 6 bases. The CDR3 contains 13 residues. The ends were cut back, 11 bases at V and 5 bases at J, with 18 bases in the middle. The germline CDR1 and CDR2 sequences are LNHDA and SQIVND (reference sequence). The CDR3 is CALEQGVWETQYF. The CDR3 DNA reads TGTGCCCTCGAACAGGGAGTATGGGAGACCCAGTACTTC.

The V call is TRBV5-6, the J call TRBJ2-7; perhaps D is TRBD1 or TRBD2 (5 bases each). The CDR3 is 13 residues long. The ends were cut back, 2 bases at V and 7 bases at J, with 13 bases in the middle. Germline V gene sequence: CDR1 SGHDT, CDR2 YYEEEE. As DNA, the CDR3 is TGTGCCAGCAGCTTAACCGGGACGTCTGAGCAGTACTTC. Its translation: CASSLTGTSEQYF.

Only one count was recorded for this clone. This chain connects TRBV2 to TRBJ1-4; D might be TRBD1 (5 bases). The V gene lost 6 bases and the J gene lost 0 bases, with 14 bases spanning the gap. The CDR3 runs to 16 residues. CDR1 is SNHLY, CDR2 FYNNEI, per germline. The CDR3 reads CASRTGDLATNEKLFF. Written as DNA, the CDR3 is TGTGCCAGCAGAACCGGGGACCTCGCAACTAATGAAAAACTGTTTTTT. The variable domain in full, completed from reference TRBV2 and TRBJ1-4, reads EPEVTQTPSHQVTQMGQEVILRCVPISNHLYFYWYRQILGQKVEFLVSFYNNEISEKSEIFDDQFSVERPDGSNFTLKIRSTKLEDSAMYFCASRTGDLATNEKLFFGSGTQLSVL.

The genes are TRBV28 and TRBJ1-5; no clear D. V lost 5 bases and J 3 bases, leaving 5 bases between the germline ends. The CDR3 length is 12 residues. CDR1 is MDHEN, CDR2 SYDVKM, per germline. The chain's CDR3 is CASSAYNQPQHF. CDR3 nucleotides: TGTGCCAGCAGTGCCTACAATCAGCCCCAGCATTTT.

The gene calls are TRBV7-2 and TRBJ2-2; 8 bases fit TRBD1. This CDR3 has 15 residues. With V trimmed by 5 bases and J by 5 bases, 7 bases remained unmatched. Germline CDR1 SGHTA, CDR2 FQGNSA. CDR3 DNA sequence: TGTGCCAGCAGCCAAAACACAGGGGGGACCGGGGAGCTGTTTTTT. This sequence encodes CASSQNTGGTGELFF. The variable domain in full, completed from reference TRBV7-2 and TRBJ2-2, reads GAGVSQSPSNKVTEKGKDVELRCDPISGHTALYWYRQSLGQGLEFLIYFQGNSAPDKSGLPSDRFSAERTGGSVSTLTIQRTQQEDSAVYLCASSQNTGGTGELFFGEGSRLTVL.

This chain links TRBV7-8 with TRBJ1-5; D ambiguous. There are 15 residues in the CDR3. The germline V gene encodes CDR1 SGHVS and CDR2 FQNEAQ. Trimming removed 1 base at V and 7 bases at J, with 14 bases between. The CDR3 nucleotides are TGTGCCAGCAGCTTAGGGGCAGGAGGCGGGCAGCCCCAGCATTTT. It yields the protein CASSLGAGGGQPQHF.

V is TRBV11-2 and J is TRBJ1-4; possibly TRBD1 for D (6 bases). Germline CDR1 SGHAT, CDR2 FQNNGV. This CDR3 contains 15 residues. V was pared by 4 bases and J by 3 bases, with 12 bases between. The CDR3 spells CASSSGQSPNEKLFF. CDR3 in DNA: TGTGCCAGCAGCTCTGGACAGTCCCCTAATGAAAAACTGTTTTTT.

The chain is built from TRBV10-1 and TRBJ1-4; 7 bases are shared with TRBD1. The CDR3 covers 15 residues. CDR1 is WNHNN, CDR2 SYGVQD, per germline (reference sequence). J lost 10 bases, V lost 2 bases, and 10 bases had no gene match. The CDR3 protein is CASSESRQGVGKLFF. The CDR3, as DNA: TGCGCCAGCAGTGAGAGTCGGCAGGGGGTAGGAAAACTGTTTTTT.

This clone was detected only once. The rearrangement joins TRBV2 to TRBJ1-5, with a weak D call TRBD1 (5 bases). CDR1 and CDR2 from the germline V gene are SNHLY and FYNNEI. This CDR3 has 16 amino acids. Trimming stripped 2 bases from V and 0 bases from J, with 11 bases between. This CDR3 is CASSELGQSSNQPQHF. In DNA form, the CDR3 reads TGTGCCAGCAGTGAATTGGGGCAGTCTAGCAATCAGCCCCAGCATTTT.